The T cell receptor (beta chain) under discussion was sequenced for a study of response to subunit inactivated influenza vaccine. The study's findings and limits: Few new T cells, the authors suggested, are recruited by each seasonal influenza vaccination.

In TCRdb, the RT-PCR reads were re-called with MiXCR into one record per CDR3 protein. The sample includes approximately 230,000 distinct CDR3 sequences, more than 9% of them seen just once. This CDR3 is 15 amino acids long. CDR1 is SGHTA, CDR2 FQGNSA, per germline. With V trimmed by 3 bases and J by 4 bases, 5 bases remained unmatched. This clonotype came up many times. Its antigen is unidentified. The receptor was derived from a man in his fifties or sixties who received an inactivated influenza vaccine. The specimen was non-naive T cells sorted from PBMCs, collected less than 15 days before vaccination. The gene calls are TRBV7-2 and TRBJ2-3, with TRBD2 identical over 9 bases. Written as DNA, the CDR3 is TGTGCCAGCAGCTTCGGCGGGAGGGCCCCAGATACGCAGTATTTT. Its translation: CASSFGGRAPDTQYF.